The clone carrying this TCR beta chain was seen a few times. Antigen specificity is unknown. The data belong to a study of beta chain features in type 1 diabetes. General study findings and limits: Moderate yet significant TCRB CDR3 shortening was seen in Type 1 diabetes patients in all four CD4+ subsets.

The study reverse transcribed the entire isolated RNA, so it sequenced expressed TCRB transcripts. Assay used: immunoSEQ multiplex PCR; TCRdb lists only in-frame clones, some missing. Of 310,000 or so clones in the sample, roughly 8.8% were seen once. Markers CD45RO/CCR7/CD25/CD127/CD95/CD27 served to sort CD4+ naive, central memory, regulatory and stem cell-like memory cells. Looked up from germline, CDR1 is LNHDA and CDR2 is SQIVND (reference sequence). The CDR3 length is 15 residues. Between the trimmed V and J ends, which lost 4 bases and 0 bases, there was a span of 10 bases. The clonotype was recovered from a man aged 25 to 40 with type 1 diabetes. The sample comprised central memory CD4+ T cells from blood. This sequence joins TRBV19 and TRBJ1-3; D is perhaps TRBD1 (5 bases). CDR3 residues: CASSSGHRSGNTIYF. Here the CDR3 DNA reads TGTGCCAGTAGTAGTGGACACCGCTCTGGAAACACCATATATTTT.